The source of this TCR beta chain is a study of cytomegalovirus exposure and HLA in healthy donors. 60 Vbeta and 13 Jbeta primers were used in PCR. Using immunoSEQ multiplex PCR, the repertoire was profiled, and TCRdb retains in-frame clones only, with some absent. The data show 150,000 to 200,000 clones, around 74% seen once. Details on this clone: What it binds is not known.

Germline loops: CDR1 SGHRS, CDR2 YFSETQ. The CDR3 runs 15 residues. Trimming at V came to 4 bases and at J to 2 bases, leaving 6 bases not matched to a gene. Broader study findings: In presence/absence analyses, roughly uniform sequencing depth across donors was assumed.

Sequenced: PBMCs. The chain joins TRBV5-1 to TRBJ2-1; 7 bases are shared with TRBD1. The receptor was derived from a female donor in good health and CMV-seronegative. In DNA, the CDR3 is TGCGCCAGCAGCCCGACAGGGTCTACCTACAATGAGCAGTTCTTC. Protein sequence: CASSPTGSTYNEQFF.